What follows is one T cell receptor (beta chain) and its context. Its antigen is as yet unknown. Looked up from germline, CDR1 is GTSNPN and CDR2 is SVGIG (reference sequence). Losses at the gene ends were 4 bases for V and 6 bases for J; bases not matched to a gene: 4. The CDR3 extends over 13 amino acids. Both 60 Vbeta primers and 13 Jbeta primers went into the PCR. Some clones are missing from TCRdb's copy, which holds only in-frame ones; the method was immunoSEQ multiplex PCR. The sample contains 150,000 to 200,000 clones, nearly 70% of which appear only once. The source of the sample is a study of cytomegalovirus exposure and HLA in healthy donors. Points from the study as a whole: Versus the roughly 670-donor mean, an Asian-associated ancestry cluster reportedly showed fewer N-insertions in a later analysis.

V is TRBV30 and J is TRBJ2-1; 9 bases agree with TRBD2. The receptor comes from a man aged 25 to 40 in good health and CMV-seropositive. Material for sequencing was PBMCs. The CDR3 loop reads CAWTSGNVNEQFF. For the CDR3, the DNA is TGTGCCTGGACTAGCGGGAATGTCAATGAGCAGTTCTTC.